The rows below give T cell receptor beta chains drawn from one sample of a study of blood T cell repertoires in COVID-19. Libraries were prepared by immunoSEQ multiplex PCR; TCRdb keeps only in-frame clonotypes and omits some of them. The repertoire has some 260,000 clones, 80% to 90% of them found once; the top ten carry approximately 4.3%. Sequencing was performed on PBMCs or T cells enriched from blood (not recorded which). The receptor set was obtained from a man between 25 and 39 years old with acute COVID-19. Both conserved end residues are part of each CDR3.

V: TRBV4-3
J: TRBJ2-1
CDR3: CASSPSLAVLHNEQFF

V: TRBV28
J: TRBJ2-3
CDR3: CASSGPPGGFTDTQYF

V: TRBV29-1
J: TRBJ1-1
CDR3: CSVSTGRTEAFF

V: TRBV9
J: TRBJ2-5
CDR3: CASSVEWGLDVETQYF

V: TRBV4-1
J: TRBJ2-1
CDR3: CASSQDDRGPYNEQFF

V: TRBV9
J: TRBJ1-1
CDR3: CASSAVAAKNTEAFF

V: TRBV5-8
J: TRBJ2-3
CDR3: CASSPGTGTRHTQYF

V: TRBV20-1
J: TRBJ1-5
CDR3: CSASQGYGQPQHF

V: TRBV28
J: TRBJ1-1
CDR3: CASSFRSRNTEAFF

V: TRBV9
J: TRBJ2-1
CDR3: CASSPISGGYNEQFF

V: TRBV4-2
J: TRBJ1-4
CDR3: CASSQWTGELKLFF

V: TRBV6-5
J: TRBJ2-1
CDR3: CASSYLYEQFF

V: TRBV2
J: TRBJ1-4
CDR3: CASRERQINEKLFF

V: TRBV6-4
J: TRBJ2-2
CDR3: CASKRDTDTGELFF

V: TRBV2
J: TRBJ1-2
CDR3: CASMTELRRTF

V: TRBV29-1
J: TRBJ1-5
CDR3: CSVFDLPGGPQHF

V: TRBV11-2
J: TRBJ2-1
CDR3: CASSPPQGSYNEQFF

V: TRBV18
J: TRBJ1-1
CDR3: CASSLRTQPNTEAFF

V: TRBV19
J: TRBJ1-4
CDR3: CASSIDQNEKLFF

V: TRBV4-2
J: TRBJ1-2
CDR3: CASSQSPGGLYGYTF

V: TRBV11-3
J: TRBJ2-2
CDR3: CASSPGLGGGDVFF

V: TRBV28
J: TRBJ1-2
CDR3: CASSAANYGYTF

V: TRBV3-1/TRBV3-2
J: TRBJ1-4
CDR3: CASSLRGQGVKLFF

V: TRBV19
J: TRBJ1-4
CDR3: CASSSGTATNEKLFF

V: TRBV2
J: TRBJ1-3
CDR3: CASSDPYSGNTIYF

V: TRBV19
J: TRBJ2-1
CDR3: CASSIGIAGDGNEQFF

V: TRBV5-1
J: TRBJ2-3
CDR3: CASSLRGTDTDTQYF

V: TRBV19
J: TRBJ1-1
CDR3: CASSGGQGTMNTEAFF

V: TRBV5-6
J: TRBJ1-2
CDR3: CASSLDGTAYGYTF

V: TRBV28
J: TRBJ2-6
CDR3: CASTKNRGTGGSGANVLTF

V: TRBV9
J: TRBJ1-1
CDR3: CASSGRTGDTEAFF

V: TRBV27
J: TRBJ1-5
CDR3: CASSTARRQPQHF

V: TRBV5-4
J: TRBJ1-3
CDR3: CASSLAGGNTIYF

V: TRBV7-3
J: TRBJ1-1
CDR3: CASSLRTGATEAFF

V: TRBV9
J: TRBJ1-6
CDR3: CASSVGEGTNSPLHF

V: TRBV3-1/TRBV3-2
J: TRBJ2-1
CDR3: CASSQEGLALGNEQFF

V: TRBV24-1
J: TRBJ1-5
CDR3: CATRNSGQDQPQHF

V: TRBV4-3
J: TRBJ2-1
CDR3: CASSQGRLVYNEQFF

V: TRBV9
J: TRBJ2-2
CDR3: CASSVSPGTGELFF

V: TRBV6-5
J: TRBJ1-1
CDR3: CASRPWDRVNTEAFF

V: TRBV7-9
J: TRBJ2-3
CDR3: CASSFATSSGDTQYF

V: TRBV10-2
J: TRBJ2-3
CDR3: CASSESRLAGAGDTQYF

V: TRBV7-9
J: TRBJ1-4
CDR3: CASSRLRGDRGGMNEKLFF

V: TRBV5-1
J: TRBJ2-1
CDR3: CASSFHSGNEQFF

V: TRBV18
J: TRBJ1-3
CDR3: CASSPRPFGQGATGNTIYF

V: TRBV19
J: TRBJ2-5
CDR3: CASSRQGVGETQYF

V: TRBV9
J: TRBJ2-2
CDR3: CASSAVAGGWTGELFF

V: TRBV29-1
J: TRBJ1-2
CDR3: CSATTGGSGYTF

V: TRBV6-6
J: TRBJ2-1
CDR3: CASSIRQGSYNEQFF

V: TRBV5-8
J: TRBJ2-3
CDR3: CANSPDLAGVRDTQYF

V: TRBV9
J: TRBJ2-3
CDR3: CASSVEAGGTTDTQYF

V: TRBV3-1/TRBV3-2
J: TRBJ2-1
CDR3: CASSARDRAGNEQFF

V: TRBV5-6
J: TRBJ2-3
CDR3: CASSQGSDTQYF

V: TRBV30
J: TRBJ1-1
CDR3: CAWSGGAMNTEAFF

V: TRBV7-6
J: TRBJ2-2
CDR3: CASSPSGDRVLAGRSGELFF

V: TRBV7-8
J: TRBJ2-5
CDR3: CASSLASNPETQYF

V: TRBV7-2
J: TRBJ2-3
CDR3: CASSLDRGARGTQYF

V: TRBV5-1
J: TRBJ1-1
CDR3: CASRIGVEAFF

V: TRBV5-1
J: TRBJ1-6
CDR3: CASSDVQGSGSPLHF